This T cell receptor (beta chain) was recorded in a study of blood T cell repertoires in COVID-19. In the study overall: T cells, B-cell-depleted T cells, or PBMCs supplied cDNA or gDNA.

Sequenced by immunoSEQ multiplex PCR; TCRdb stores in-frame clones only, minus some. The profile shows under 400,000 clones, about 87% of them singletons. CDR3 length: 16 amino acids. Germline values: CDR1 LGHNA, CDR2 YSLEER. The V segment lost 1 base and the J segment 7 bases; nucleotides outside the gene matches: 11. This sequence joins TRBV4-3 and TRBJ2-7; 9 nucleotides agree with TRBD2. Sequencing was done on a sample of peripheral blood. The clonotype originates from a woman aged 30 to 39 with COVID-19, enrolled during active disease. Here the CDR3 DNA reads TGCGCCAGCAGCCAAGTTCTTAGCGGGAGCGGCGGGGAGCAGTACTTC. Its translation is CASSQVLSGSGGEQYF.